This entry lists 4 T cell receptor beta chains sequenced from one sample in a study of beta chain features in type 1 diabetes. Every bit of the isolated RNA underwent reverse transcription, so sequencing read expressed TCRB transcripts. The protocol was immunoSEQ multiplex PCR, while the TCRdb copy is restricted to in-frame clones and leaves out a portion. The sample carries around 430,000 clones, approximately 28% recorded once. Sequencing was carried out using naive CD4+ T cells from blood. The receptors come from a man younger than 35 in good health.

This rearrangement joins TRBV5-1 to TRBJ2-7; D is unresolved. This CDR3 spans 12 amino acids. The V end was cut by 0 bases, the J end by 6 bases, with 7 bases between. Germline loops: CDR1 SGHRS, CDR2 YFSETQ. CDR3 in amino acids: CASSLAWGEQYF. The DNA for the CDR3 is TGCGCCAGCAGCTTGGCTTGGGGCGAGCAGTACTTC.

The chain has TRBV30 and TRBJ1-2; possible D gene TRBD1, 5 bases. Germline values: CDR1 GTSNPN, CDR2 SVGIG (reference sequence). The CDR3 runs to 12 residues. V lost 4 bases and J 8 bases, leaving 14 bases between the germline ends. DNA for the CDR3: TGTGCCTGGAATCCGGGGCCGCGGGGCTACACCTTC. Protein sequence: CAWNPGPRGYTF.

The sample holds a few counts of this clone. The chain joins TRBV6-6 to TRBJ1-6, with unresolved D. Per germline, CDR1 MNHNY and CDR2 SVGAGI (reference sequence). V dropped 2 bases and J dropped 7 bases, with 12 bases sitting between them. The CDR3 covers 15 residues. The CDR3 region is CASSYSGQNNSPLHF. The CDR3 DNA reads as TGTGCCAGCAGTTACAGCGGGCAGAACAATTCACCCCTCCACTTT.

The V gene is TRBV4-1, the J gene TRBJ2-2; D ambiguous. The CDR3 extends over 14 amino acids. Trimming cost V 1 base and J 4 bases, with 7 bases left between them. Per germline, CDR1 MGHRA and CDR2 YSYEKL. The CDR3 bases are TGCGCCAGCAGCCAAGTTCGGTTCACCGGGGAGCTGTTTTTT. It is translated as CASSQVRFTGELFF.